This T cell receptor (beta chain) comes out of a study of Ad26.COV2.S vaccination and SARS-CoV-2 variants. Study at large: The trial was COV1001 and the donor's arm was Ad26.COV2.S. By the intramuscular route, Ad26.COV2.S was given once, or twice 56 days apart. Whole-study results and caveats: Breadth of non-spike TCRs did not differ between vaccinees and placebo recipients.

CDR3 length: 17 residues. Deletions cut 0 bases from V and 8 bases from J, with 19 bases between. CDR1 is LGHNA, CDR2 YSLEER, per germline. Data came from immunoSEQ multiplex PCR; TCRdb stores just in-frame clones and leaves some out. The repertoire includes over 400,000 clones, approximately 92% of them detected once, and roughly 1.7% sits in the top ten. As for this clone: Its antigen is undetermined.

Stated treatment: about 20 received Ad26.COV2.S at low or high dose, single or two shots; several received placebo; per-sample allocation not given. Each sample was drawn 63 days after the first injection (of vaccine or placebo). The individual, an adult aged 18-55 years, was a donor in Boston. This clonotype originated in a person aged 18-60 years who received the Ad26.COV2.S COVID-19 vaccine or a placebo. The input for sequencing was peripheral blood, taken in a trial of Ad26.COV2.S vaccine versus placebo. The rearrangement uses TRBV4-3 and TRBJ1-4; D unresolved. CDR3 amino acids: CASSQDHTDLGPEKLFF. CDR3 coding DNA: TGCGCCAGCAGCCAAGATCATACGGACCTCGGCCCCGAAAAACTGTTTTTT.